This TCR beta chain is from a study of monozygotic twins with inflammatory bowel disease. The CDR3 length is 14 residues. CDR1 and CDR2 (germline): KGHSH, LQKENI. Blood samples of 2 to 2.5 ml were drawn from every donor. Reprocessing the 5' RACE reads, TCRdb reports a single entry for every CDR3 protein and omits DNA. The sample features 300,000 to 450,000 distinct CDR3 sequences, with just over 2.5% in its top ten. The source material was blood. The chain employs TRBV18 and TRBJ2-5. This receptor was identified in a human donor with ulcerative colitis or Crohn's disease, or a healthy co-twin of an affected twin (not recorded which). CDR3 sequence reads: CASSRRRFQETQYF. The variable domain in full, with the rest retrieved from reference TRBV18 and TRBJ2-5, is NAGVMQNPRHLVRRRGQEARLRCSPMKGHSHVYWYRQLPEEGLKFMVYLQKENIIDESGMPKERFSAEFPKEGPSILRIQQVVRGDSAAYFCASSRRRFQETQYFGPGTRLLVL.